The clone carrying this T cell receptor (beta chain) was recorded once. The record originates from a study of blood T cell repertoires in COVID-19. Study-wide background: The origin of the acute and convalescent COVID-19 samples was the United States, Italy and Spain.

Looked up from germline, CDR1 is MNHEY and CDR2 is SVGAGI. Trimming stripped 8 bases from V and 2 bases from J, with 11 bases between. The CDR3 consists of 13 residues. Per the original data handling: Reference gene primer amplification gave estimated nucleated cell counts. TCRdb's copy holds only in-frame clones and misses some; the assay was immunoSEQ multiplex PCR. Clone size and V and J calls were adopted from that table, with D and trimming inferred from the DNA. Altogether nearly 200,000 clones are present, roughly nine tenths being singletons, with the ten largest covering approximately 0.75%.

The chain recombines TRBV6-5 with TRBJ2-3, with D maybe TRBD2 (7 bases). This sequence originates from a woman aged 65 to 85 with acute or convalescent COVID-19. Sequencing was done on a sample of peripheral blood. Here the CDR3 DNA reads TGTGCCAGCCGGGGGGCCTACACAGATACGCAGTATTTT. This gives the protein CASRGAYTDTQYF.